Listed below are T cell receptor beta chains from one sample, sequenced in a study of radiation and T cells in renal cell carcinoma. The protocol was immunoSEQ multiplex PCR, while the TCRdb copy is restricted to in-frame clones and leaves out a portion. This table has some 150,000 clones, roughly 88% appearing once. The source material was blood, sampled from a patient whose treatment included radiotherapy and nephrectomy. Source of these receptors: a woman between 45 and 60 years old with renal cell carcinoma. Each CDR3 is given with its conserved first and last residue. The D gene is left open where the match is weak. Rows give clone size only sometimes, using once, few, many, or a class for an expanded clone.

D	size	J	V	CDR3	DNA
TRBD2	.	TRBJ2-7	TRBV19	CACSRGTSGDRQYF	TGTGCTTGCAGCCGCGGGACTAGCGGGGATCGTCAGTACTTC
.	.	TRBJ1-2	TRBV7-6	CASSPSHQGRYGYTF	TGTGCCAGCAGCCCCAGTCATCAGGGACGGTATGGCTACACCTTC
.	.	TRBJ1-2	TRBV6-5	CASSYTSLASYGYTF	TGTGCCAGCAGTTACACGAGCCTCGCTTCCTATGGCTACACCTTC
.	.	TRBJ2-5	TRBV5-4	CASSLVAEETQYF	TGTGCCAGCAGCTTGGTGGCAGAAGAGACCCAGTACTTC
.	.	TRBJ1-2	TRBV6-5	CASSYSMGVNYGYTF	TGTGCCAGCAGTTACTCGATGGGGGTTAACTATGGCTACACCTTC
.	once	TRBJ2-3	TRBV11-2	CASSLDPSASTDTQYF	TGTGCCAGCAGCTTAGATCCTAGCGCGAGCACAGATACGCAGTATTTT
TRBD1	few	TRBJ1-1	TRBV10-3	CATRTGNEAFF	TGTGCCACCAGGACAGGGAATGAAGCTTTCTTT
TRBD1	.	TRBJ2-5	TRBV2	CASSATGEKETQYF	TGTGCCAGCAGCGCTACAGGGGAGAAAGAGACCCAGTACTTC
.	once	TRBJ1-6	TRBV6-5	CASSYRELSPLHF	TGTGCCAGCAGTTACCGGGAGCTATCACCCCTCCACTTT
.	.	TRBJ2-3	TRBV29-1	CSVTGSGADTQYF	TGCAGCGTGACCGGCTCCGGTGCAGATACGCAGTATTTT
TRBD2	.	TRBJ2-5	TRBV5-4	CASNLAGTAETQYF	TGTGCCAGCAACCTAGCGGGTACCGCAGAGACCCAGTACTTC
.	.	TRBJ2-7	TRBV7-9	CASSLDGQSYEQYF	TGTGCCAGCAGCTTAGACGGGCAGAGCTACGAGCAGTACTTC
.	.	TRBJ2-7	TRBV7-9	CAVRQGYEQYF	TGTGCCGTCCGGCAGGGATACGAGCAGTACTTC
.	once	TRBJ1-5	TRBV6-1	CATQPGLQPQHF	TGTGCCACCCAACCCGGGTTGCAGCCCCAGCATTTT
.	.	TRBJ2-2	TRBV12-5	CASGLGPRGGPTGELFF	TGTGCTAGTGGTTTGGGACCCCGCGGGGGCCCCACCGGGGAGCTGTTTTTT
TRBD1	.	TRBJ2-7	TRBV19	CASSIDLFRDSSYEQYF	TGTGCCAGTAGTATAGATCTGTTCAGGGACAGCTCCTACGAGCAGTACTTC
.	.	TRBJ2-7	TRBV7-9	CASSLVRGILAYEQYF	TGTGCCAGCAGCTTAGTTCGGGGTATTCTCGCCTACGAGCAGTACTTC
TRBD1	.	TRBJ1-2	TRBV6-1	CASSERVRIAGGNGYTF	TGTGCCAGCAGTGAAAGGGTGAGAATCGCAGGGGGCAATGGCTACACCTTC
.	.	TRBJ1-2	TRBV7-6	CASSLGGTGYTF	TGTGCCAGCAGCTTAGGAGGGACTGGCTACACCTTC
.	.	TRBJ2-1	TRBV10-2	CASSEYSRGAYNEQFF	TGCGCCAGCAGTGAATATAGCAGGGGAGCGTACAATGAGCAGTTCTTC
.	.	TRBJ1-6	TRBV5-5	CASTPGSLSDNSPLHF	TGTGCCAGCACCCCCGGGAGTCTTTCCGATAATTCACCCCTCCACTTT
.	.	TRBJ1-4	TRBV30	CAWSPPGRGNEKLFF	TGTGCCTGGAGTCCTCCGGGACGGGGAAATGAAAAACTGTTTTTT
TRBD2	.	TRBJ2-1	TRBV4-1	CASSQDAGLAGKYNEQFF	TGCGCCAGCAGCCAAGACGCAGGACTAGCGGGGAAGTACAATGAGCAGTTCTTC
.	.	TRBJ1-5	TRBV6-1	CASSEAGADQPQHF	TGTGCCAGCAGTGAAGCGGGCGCCGATCAGCCCCAGCATTTT
.	.	TRBJ2-7	TRBV20-1	CSARGPGEQYF	TGCAGTGCTAGAGGGCCGGGCGAGCAGTACTTC
TRBD1	.	TRBJ2-2	TRBV6-5	CASIPRDRGPGELFF	TGTGCCAGCATCCCCCGGGACAGGGGGCCCGGGGAGCTGTTTTTT
.	.	TRBJ1-6	TRBV4-3	CASSQEGLESSPLHF	TGCGCCAGCAGCCAAGAAGGCTTAGAGAGTTCACCCCTCCACTTT
.	.	TRBJ2-6	TRBV19	CASRITSGANVLTF	TGTGCCAGTAGGATAACCTCTGGGGCCAACGTCCTGACTTTC
.	.	TRBJ2-1	TRBV11-3	CASSLSGSFENEQFF	TGTGCCAGCAGTCTAAGCGGGTCCTTCGAGAATGAGCAGTTCTTC
.	.	TRBJ2-7	TRBV18	CASSPTGRNSYEQYF	TGTGCCAGCTCACCCACAGGGAGGAATTCCTACGAGCAGTACTTC
.	.	TRBJ2-3	TRBV7-6	CASTQGAGGPADTQYF	TGTGCCAGCACCCAGGGGGCGGGGGGGCCAGCAGATACGCAGTATTTT
.	few	TRBJ2-2	TRBV5-1	CASRRDVTNTGELFF	TGCGCCAGCAGGAGGGACGTTACCAACACCGGGGAGCTGTTTTTT
.	.	TRBJ1-5	TRBV5-8	CASSWTDNSNQPQHF	TGTGCCAGCAGCTGGACGGACAACAGCAATCAGCCCCAGCATTTT
.	.	TRBJ2-7	TRBV6-1	CASSEVAQAYEQYF	TGTGCCAGCAGTGAAGTTGCCCAGGCCTACGAGCAGTACTTC
TRBD1	.	TRBJ1-2	TRBV7-2	CAGSLRGLGYTF	TGTGCCGGCAGCTTAAGGGGGCTTGGCTACACCTTC
TRBD2	.	TRBJ2-1	TRBV19	CASRSHSGGKFF	TGTGCCAGTAGATCACATAGCGGGGGGAAGTTCTTC
TRBD2	.	TRBJ2-7	TRBV5-4	CASSLPDAGGSPYEQYF	TGTGCCAGCAGCTTGCCCGACGCGGGGGGCTCACCCTACGAGCAGTACTTC
.	.	TRBJ2-7	TRBV7-6	CASSLGHLYEQYF	TGTGCCAGCAGCTTGGGACACCTCTACGAGCAGTACTTC
.	.	TRBJ1-3	TRBV18	CASSPGGPGNTIYF	TGTGCCAGCTCACCAGGGGGGCCTGGAAACACCATATATTTT
.	.	TRBJ1-1	TRBV14	CASSQDSGTRTEAFF	TGTGCCAGCAGCCAAGACTCTGGCACGAGGACTGAAGCTTTCTTT
TRBD1	.	TRBJ1-2	TRBV19	CASSTTGASYGYTF	TGTGCCAGTAGTACGACAGGGGCCTCCTATGGCTACACCTTC
TRBD1	.	TRBJ2-7	TRBV5-6	CASSPRPGQTYEQYF	TGTGCCAGCAGCCCCAGGCCGGGACAGACATACGAGCAGTACTTC